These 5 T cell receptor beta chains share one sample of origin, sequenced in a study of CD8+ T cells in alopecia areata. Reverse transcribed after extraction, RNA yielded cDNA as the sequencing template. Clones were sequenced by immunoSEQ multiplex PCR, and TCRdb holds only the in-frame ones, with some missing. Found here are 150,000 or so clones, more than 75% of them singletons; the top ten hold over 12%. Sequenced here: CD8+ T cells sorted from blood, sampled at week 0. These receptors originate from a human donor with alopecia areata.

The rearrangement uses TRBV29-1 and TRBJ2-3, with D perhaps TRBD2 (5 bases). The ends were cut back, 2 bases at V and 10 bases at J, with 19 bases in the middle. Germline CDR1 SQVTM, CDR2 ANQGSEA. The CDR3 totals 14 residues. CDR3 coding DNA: TGCAGCGTTGAAAGGACTGGAGTGGTCCTGGCGCAGTATTTT. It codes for CSVERTGVVLAQYF.

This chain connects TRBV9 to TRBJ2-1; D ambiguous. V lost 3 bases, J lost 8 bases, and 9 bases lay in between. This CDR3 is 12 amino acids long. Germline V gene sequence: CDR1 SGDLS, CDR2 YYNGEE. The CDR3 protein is CASSGSPHEQFF. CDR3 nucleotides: TGTGCCAGCAGCGGATCCCCCCATGAGCAGTTCTTC. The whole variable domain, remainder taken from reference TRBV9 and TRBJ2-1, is DSGVTQTPKHLITATGQRVTLRCSPRSGDLSVYWYQQSLDQGLQFLIQYYNGEERAKGNILERFSAQQFPDLHSELNLSSLELGDSALYFCASSGSPHEQFFGPGTRLTVL.

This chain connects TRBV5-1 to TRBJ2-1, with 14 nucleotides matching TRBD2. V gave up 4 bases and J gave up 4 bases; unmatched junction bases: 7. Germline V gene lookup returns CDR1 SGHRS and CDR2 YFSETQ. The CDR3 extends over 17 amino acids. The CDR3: CASSLEGLAGAYNEQFF. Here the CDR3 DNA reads TGCGCCAGCAGCCTCGAGGGACTAGCGGGGGCTTACAATGAGCAGTTCTTC.

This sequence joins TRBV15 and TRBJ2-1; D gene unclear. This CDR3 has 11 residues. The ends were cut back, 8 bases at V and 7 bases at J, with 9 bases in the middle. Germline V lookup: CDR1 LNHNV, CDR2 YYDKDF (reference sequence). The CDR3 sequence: CATRWGNEQFF. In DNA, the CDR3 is TGTGCCACCCGCTGGGGAAATGAGCAGTTCTTC.

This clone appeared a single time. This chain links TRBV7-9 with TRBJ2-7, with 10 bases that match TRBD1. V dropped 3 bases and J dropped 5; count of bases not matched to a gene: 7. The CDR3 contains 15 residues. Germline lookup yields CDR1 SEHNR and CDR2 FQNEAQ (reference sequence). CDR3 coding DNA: TGTGCCAGCAGCTTTTTAGACAGGGGGCAGGACGAGCAGTACTTC. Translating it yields CASSFLDRGQDEQYF.